These T cell receptor beta chains were read from a single sample in a study of blood T cells in healthy people across ages. TCRdb re-derived calls from the 5' RACE reads in MiXCR, one entry per CDR3 protein. The data show some 900,000 distinct CDR3 sequences, 29% seen once. Material: blood. The receptors stem from a woman of 80 years or more in good health. The CDR3 runs from the conserved cysteine through the conserved F or W. Each record gives: J gene, V gene, D gene, clone size, CDR3 protein, CDR3 DNA. The D gene is left open where the match is weak. The size entry is marked missing in some rows and otherwise reads once, few, many or a size class.

J: TRBJ1-5
V: TRBV12-3/TRBV12-4
D: TRBD1
size: NA
CDR3: CASSPGQGWEPQHF
DNA: TGTGCCAGCAGTCCCGGACAGGGGTGGGAGCCCCAGCATTTT

J: TRBJ1-4
V: TRBV7-2
D: NA
size: few
CDR3: CASSRRYETNEKLFF
DNA: TGTGCCAGCAGCCGAAGATATGAGACTAATGAAAAACTGTTTTTT

J: TRBJ1-2
V: TRBV24-1
D: NA
size: NA
CDR3: CATSDLGRNYGYAF
DNA: TGTGCCACCAGTGATTTGGGCAGGAACTATGGCTACGCCTTC

J: TRBJ2-1
V: TRBV5-6
D: NA
size: NA
CDR3: CASSSPRDRDWGQFF
DNA: TGTGCCAGCAGCTCGCCCCGAGACAGAGATTGGGGTCAGTTCTTC

J: TRBJ1-4
V: TRBV7-9
D: NA
size: few
CDR3: CASKGPGSQGVEKLFF
DNA: TGTGCCAGCAAGGGCCCGGGATCACAGGGAGTGGAAAAACTGTTTTTT

J: TRBJ2-6
V: TRBV2
D: NA
size: many
CDR3: CASRPGEVRSGANVLTF
DNA: TGTGCCAGCAGACCCGGGGAGGTCCGCTCTGGGGCCAACGTCCTGACTTTC

J: TRBJ1-5
V: TRBV20-1
D: NA
size: few
CDR3: CSASPSGHAEPYSNQPQHF
DNA: TGCAGTGCTAGCCCATCGGGACACGCGGAACCTTATAGCAATCAGCCCCAGCATTTT

J: TRBJ1-1
V: TRBV11-2
D: TRBD1
size: NA
CDR3: CASSLGQGRKTEAFF
DNA: TGTGCCAGCAGCCTTGGACAGGGAAGGAAGACTGAAGCTTTCTTT

J: TRBJ1-1
V: TRBV29-1
D: TRBD1
size: once
CDR3: CSADRVGNTGAFF
DNA: TGCAGCGCCGACAGGGTCGGGAACACTGGAGCTTTCTTT

J: TRBJ1-2
V: TRBV18
D: NA
size: many
CDR3: CASSIDGLNYGYTF
DNA: TGTGCCAGCTCAATCGACGGCCTTAACTATGGCTACACCTTC

J: TRBJ2-7
V: TRBV12-3/TRBV12-4
D: TRBD1
size: NA
CDR3: CASTRDRSYEQYF
DNA: TGTGCCAGCACCCGGGACAGGAGCTACGAGCAGTACTTC

J: TRBJ2-1
V: TRBV9
D: NA
size: NA
CDR3: CASNLDGTYNEQFF
DNA: TGTGCCAGCAATTTGGACGGTACCTACAATGAGCAGTTCTTC

J: TRBJ2-5
V: TRBV5-5
D: TRBD1
size: few
CDR3: CASSSRQGAGEETQYF
DNA: TGTGCCAGCAGCTCCCGACAGGGGGCCGGGGAAGAGACCCAGTACTTC

J: TRBJ1-6
V: TRBV5-1
D: TRBD1
size: few
CDR3: CASSTHPGQRNSPLHF
DNA: TGCGCCAGCAGCACACACCCGGGACAGAGAAATTCACCCCTCCACTTT

J: TRBJ2-5
V: TRBV2
D: NA
size: NA
CDR3: CASSKGGVTETQYF
DNA: TGTGCCAGCAGTAAAGGGGGGGTAACGGAGACCCAGTACTTC

J: TRBJ2-2
V: TRBV6-6
D: NA
size: NA
CDR3: CASSYSGPTGELFF
DNA: TGTGCCAGCAGTTACTCGGGCCCCACCGGGGAGCTGTTTTTT

J: TRBJ1-3
V: TRBV12-3/TRBV12-4
D: NA
size: NA
CDR3: CASSRRESRNTIYF
DNA: TGTGCCAGCAGTCGCCGGGAGTCAAGAAACACCATATATTTT

J: TRBJ1-2
V: TRBV5-1
D: NA
size: NA
CDR3: CASSPPSAGSYGYTF
DNA: TGCGCCAGCAGCCCGCCTAGTGCAGGCAGCTATGGCTACACCTTC

J: TRBJ2-1
V: TRBV5-1
D: TRBD1
size: many
CDR3: CASSLGQGFSDEQFF
DNA: TGCGCCAGCAGCTTGGGACAGGGGTTTAGTGATGAGCAGTTCTTC

J: TRBJ2-3
V: TRBV30
D: NA
size: NA
CDR3: CAWKELTDTQYF
DNA: TGTGCCTGGAAAGAGCTCACAGATACGCAGTATTTT

J: TRBJ2-7
V: TRBV10-2
D: NA
size: NA
CDR3: CASSEAGTPPAQYF
DNA: TGCGCCAGCAGTGAAGCCGGGACCCCGCCGGCGCAGTACTTC

J: TRBJ2-7
V: TRBV20-1
D: NA
size: many
CDR3: CSASSQAGFSYEQYF
DNA: TGCAGTGCTAGCAGTCAGGCGGGTTTCTCCTACGAGCAGTACTTC

J: TRBJ1-1
V: TRBV20-1
D: NA
size: few
CDR3: CSAPVTNTEAFF
DNA: TGCAGTGCCCCAGTTACGAACACTGAAGCTTTCTTT

J: TRBJ1-2
V: TRBV7-2
D: NA
size: many
CDR3: CASSYVGYGYTF
DNA: TGTGCCAGCAGCTACGTCGGGTATGGCTACACCTTC

J: TRBJ2-3
V: TRBV7-2
D: NA
size: many
CDR3: CASSLGMTDTQYF
DNA: TGTGCCAGCAGCTTGGGAATGACAGATACGCAGTATTTT

J: TRBJ2-5
V: TRBV15
D: TRBD2
size: NA
CDR3: CATSRELVAGAHETQYF
DNA: TGTGCCACCAGCAGAGAACTTGTAGCGGGGGCCCACGAGACCCAGTACTTC

J: TRBJ1-1
V: TRBV25-1
D: TRBD1
size: once
CDR3: CASSARQGVGNTEAFF
DNA: TGTGCCAGCAGTGCCCGACAGGGGGTCGGGAACACTGAAGCTTTCTTT

J: TRBJ2-5
V: TRBV7-2
D: NA
size: many
CDR3: CASSSELHRDETQYF
DNA: TGTGCCAGCAGCTCTGAGTTACACCGGGACGAGACCCAGTACTTC

J: TRBJ1-2
V: TRBV29-1
D: NA
size: many
CDR3: CSALGSGHLYGYTF
DNA: TGCAGCGCCCTCGGCAGCGGCCACCTCTATGGCTACACCTTC

J: TRBJ2-1
V: TRBV9
D: TRBD2
size: NA
CDR3: CASSVSGGSSYNEQFF
DNA: TGTGCCAGCAGCGTTAGCGGGGGGAGCTCCTACAATGAGCAGTTCTTC

J: TRBJ1-2
V: TRBV19
D: NA
size: NA
CDR3: CASRRAGQGYGYTF
DNA: TGTGCCAGTAGGAGGGCAGGGCAGGGCTATGGCTACACCTTC

J: TRBJ1-5
V: TRBV7-2
D: NA
size: NA
CDR3: CVSSLKSAGANQPQHF
DNA: TGTGTCAGCAGCTTAAAGTCGGCAGGGGCCAATCAGCCCCAGCATTTT

J: TRBJ2-1
V: TRBV12-3/TRBV12-4
D: TRBD2
size: once
CDR3: CASSSAGTRDHNEQFF
DNA: TGTGCCAGCAGTTCCGCCGGGACTAGGGACCACAATGAGCAGTTCTTC

J: TRBJ2-6
V: TRBV3-1
D: NA
size: many
CDR3: CASSQRGTGANVLTF
DNA: TGTGCCAGCAGCCAAAGAGGGACTGGGGCCAACGTCCTGACTTTC

J: TRBJ2-4
V: TRBV3-1
D: TRBD2
size: few
CDR3: CASSHDSGGATRNIQYF
DNA: TGTGCCAGCAGCCATGATAGCGGGGGGGCTACACGAAACATTCAGTACTTC

J: TRBJ2-3
V: TRBV12-3/TRBV12-4
D: NA
size: many
CDR3: CASSRARADADTQYF
DNA: TGTGCCAGCAGTCGTGCGCGCGCGGACGCAGATACGCAGTATTTT

J: TRBJ1-6
V: TRBV6-6
D: NA
size: few
CDR3: CASSPIGQRGNSPLHF
DNA: TGTGCCAGCAGTCCGATCGGACAGAGAGGGAATTCACCCCTCCACTTT

J: TRBJ2-7
V: TRBV9
D: TRBD1
size: NA
CDR3: CASSSRGGLVNEQYF
DNA: TGCGCCAGCAGCTCCCGAGGGGGCTTAGTCAATGAGCAGTACTTC

J: TRBJ1-4
V: TRBV4-3
D: NA
size: few
CDR3: CASSQVGGVFATNEKLFF
DNA: TGCGCCAGCAGCCAAGTGGGCGGGGTATTCGCAACTAATGAAAAACTGTTTTTT

J: TRBJ2-3
V: TRBV7-2
D: TRBD2
size: many
CDR3: CASSLVLSGGTDTQYF
DNA: TGTGCCAGCAGCTTAGTTCTGAGCGGGGGCACAGATACGCAGTATTTT

J: TRBJ2-7
V: TRBV20-1
D: NA
size: NA
CDR3: CSASVQTSYEQYF
DNA: TGCAGTGCCAGCGTACAGACCTCCTACGAGCAGTACTTC

J: TRBJ1-2
V: TRBV5-1
D: NA
size: many
CDR3: CASTIQGRNGYTF
DNA: TGCGCCAGCACCATACAGGGAAGGAATGGCTACACCTTC

J: TRBJ1-6
V: TRBV20-1
D: TRBD1
size: many
CDR3: CSASTGKSPLHF
DNA: TGCAGTGCTTCGACAGGGAAATCACCCCTCCACTTT

J: TRBJ2-3
V: TRBV7-2
D: TRBD1
size: many
CDR3: CASSRRQGGTDTQYF
DNA: TGTGCCAGCAGCCGGAGACAGGGTGGTACAGATACGCAGTATTTT

J: TRBJ2-7
V: TRBV14
D: TRBD2
size: NA
CDR3: CASSRTSGGYEQYF
DNA: TGTGCCAGCAGCAGGACTAGCGGGGGTTACGAGCAGTACTTC

J: TRBJ2-2
V: TRBV7-9
D: NA
size: NA
CDR3: CASSFRPGELFF
DNA: TGTGCCAGCAGCTTTCGTCCCGGGGAGCTGTTTTTT

J: TRBJ1-2
V: TRBV3-1
D: NA
size: many
CDR3: CASSHPQGNWGYTF
DNA: TGTGCCAGCAGCCACCCACAGGGTAACTGGGGCTACACCTTC

J: TRBJ2-1
V: TRBV20-1
D: TRBD2
size: many
CDR3: CSARTGLAGGNEQFF
DNA: TGCAGTGCGAGAACGGGACTAGCGGGTGGCAATGAGCAGTTCTTC